This T cell receptor (beta chain) was sequenced for a study of metastatic and nonmetastatic thyroid tumors (dated by TCRdb to 2020 to 2021). About the investigation overall: Repertoires were compared across peripheral blood and tumor or nodule tissue samples from malignant and benign thyroid patients. The full study reports these points: In both blood and tumor samples, malignant tumors were reported to have significantly higher TCR beta diversity than benign nodules.

The library was obtained by PCR. Instrument on record: Illumina HiSeq 4000. High-throughput sequencing was used to profile the TCR beta-chain CDR3 region of every patient. The study's processing was this. The researchers built a classifier to tell apart papillary thyroid cancer patients with distant metastasis, based on CDR3 differences among clinicopathological groups. The Shannon index was used to assess repertoire diversity, and the Morisita-Horn index was used to assess tumor-blood repertoire similarity. Using fastp at Q25 and MiXCR, TCRdb reprocessed the public reads and kept productive beta chains. Clone size and V and J calls follow TCRdb, not the original study. The sample table shows 15,000 or so clones, and 23% are seen once. Around 12% of the sample rests with the top ten. No treatment had been received by any patient before thyroid surgery. Using T-cell receptor beta sequencing, the researchers looked back retrospectively at clinical samples from patients, gathered between the early 2010s and the late 2010s.

CDR1 and CDR2 are drawn from the germline V gene: KGHSH, LQKENI. Reading from cysteine to phenylalanine, the CDR3 counts 14 amino acids. Here the CDR3 DNA is all that survives: 42 bases in frame from base 1. A distance of 12 bases separates the germline ends of V and J, which lose 4 bases and 2 bases respectively. This clone is assessed as medium-sized (0.01 to 0.1%). Its antigen is unknown. Base qualities were left out, and no much larger clone turns up one base away. The sequenced sample consisted of tumor tissue. The chain joins TRBV18 to TRBJ2-7, with the D call perhaps TRBD1 or TRBD2, each one matching 6 bases. The TCR was taken from a female donor with papillary thyroid cancer or a benign thyroid nodule (not recorded which). Some clones in this sample may be carry-over from other donors' samples. CDR3 loop: CASSRGAQTYEQYF. The bases are TGTGCCAGCTCACGGGGGGCGCAAACCTACGAGCAGTACTTC.